This entry lists 14 T cell receptor beta chains sequenced from one sample in a study of blood T cell repertoires in COVID-19. Method: immunoSEQ multiplex PCR; TCRdb's copy keeps in-frame clones and lacks some. The table lists around 220,000 clones, around 80% of them singletons. The material sequenced was peripheral blood. Every receptor here comes from a man aged 25 to 40 with active or convalescent COVID-19.

This clone was seen only once. J is TRBJ1-4 and V is TRBV6-2 or TRBV6-3; tentatively, D is TRBD1 (6 bases). The germline CDR1 and CDR2 sequences are MNHEY and SVGEGT. V lost 2 bases, J lost 6 bases, and 7 bases lay in between. The CDR3 has 13 residues. Here the CDR3 reads CASSYEGDEKLFF. In nucleotides, the CDR3 is TGTGCCAGCAGTTACGAGGGGGATGAAAAACTGTTTTTT.

This chain connects TRBV29-1 to TRBJ1-2; D gene unclear. Germline CDR1 and CDR2: SQVTM and ANQGSEA. This CDR3 contains 13 residues. Trimming pared 5 bases from V and 1 base from J, leaving 11 bases between. The CDR3 protein is CSVQGPRNYGYTF. CDR3 sequence (DNA): TGCAGCGTTCAAGGGCCTCGTAACTATGGCTACACCTTC.

This chain joins TRBV2 and TRBJ1-3; TRBD1 agrees at 9 bases. J gave up 3 bases and V 10 bases, and 13 bases lay outside the gene matches. Germline assignment: CDR1 SNHLY and CDR2 FYNNEI. This CDR3 is built from 16 residues. Here the CDR3 DNA reads TGTGCCATTTTGGCCGGACAGGGGACGGTTGGAAACACCATATATTTT. Residues: CAILAGQGTVGNTIYF.

The chain joins TRBV6-5 to TRBJ1-6; D not resolved. The V gene's germline CDR1 is MNHEY and CDR2 SVGAGI. Trimming pared 5 bases from V and 8 bases from J, leaving 13 bases between. The CDR3 consists of 14 residues. The CDR3 nucleotides are TGTGCCAGCAGTAACCCGGGTTGGGATTCACCCCTCCACTTT. As protein: CASSNPGWDSPLHF.

The chain recombines TRBV9 with TRBJ2-7; 9 nucleotides align to TRBD1. Germline CDR1 SGDLS, CDR2 YYNGEE. V lost 3 bases, J lost 2 bases, and 6 bases stayed unmatched. The CDR3 contains 15 residues. The DNA of the CDR3 is TGTGCCAGCAGCGCAACAGGGGGCGATACCTACGAGCAGTACTTC. This encodes CASSATGGDTYEQYF.

Regarding this clone: Other DNA sequences from this sample encode an identical CDR3 as well. The genes are TRBV7-9 and TRBJ1-1, with D possibly matching TRBD1 (5 bases). This CDR3 is 14 amino acids long. Germline-derived CDR1 and CDR2 are SEHNR and FQNEAQ (reference sequence). The V end was cut by 5 bases, the J end by 0 bases, with 10 bases between. CDR3 sequence: CASSLGLLNTEAFF. The CDR3 bases are TGTGCCAGCAGCCTGGGACTGCTGAACACTGAAGCTTTCTTT.

V usage is TRBV12-3 or TRBV12-4 and J usage is TRBJ2-1, with D unclear. CDR3 length: 12 residues. Trimming removed 5 bases from V and 8 bases from J, with 10 bases in between. The CDR3 spells CASSLSMDEQFF. The CDR3 DNA sequence: TGTGCCAGCAGTCTTAGCATGGATGAGCAGTTCTTC.

The chain combines TRBV5-1 with TRBJ2-5; a weak D match, TRBD2 (5 bases). The V end lost 4 bases, the J end lost 5 bases, and 18 bases lay between the germline ends. CDR1 is SGHRS and CDR2 is YFSETQ in the germline V gene. This CDR3 contains 15 residues. CDR3 DNA: TGCGCCAGCAGCCTGGCGTTGCGGGCTGGGGAGACCCAGTACTTC. Translated: CASSLALRAGETQYF.

The CDR3 nucleotides read TGTGCCTGGAGTCTGGCATTGAGCAATCAGCCCCAGCATTTT. As protein: CAWSLALSNQPQHF. This chain joins TRBV30 and TRBJ1-5; D call uncertain. CDR1 GTSNPN and CDR2 SVGIG come from the germline V gene (reference sequence). The V gene lost 2 bases and the J gene lost 1 base, with 9 bases spanning the gap. The CDR3 covers 14 residues. The whole variable domain, remainder taken from reference TRBV30 and TRBJ1-5, is SQTIHQWPATLVQPVGSPLSLECTVEGTSNPNLYWYRQAAGRGLQLLFYSVGIGQISSEVPQNLSASRPQDRQFILSSKKLLLSDSGFYLCAWSLALSNQPQHFGDGTRLSIL.

The chain couples TRBV4-3 to TRBJ1-5; 10 bases align to TRBD1. The CDR3 is 18 amino acids. Germline CDR1 LGHNA, CDR2 YSLEER. J gave up 1 base and V 4 bases, and 10 bases lay outside the gene matches. The CDR3 sequence: CASSLGTGDGISNQPQHF. CDR3 DNA sequence: TGCGCCAGCAGCCTCGGGACAGGGGACGGAATAAGCAATCAGCCCCAGCATTTT.

This chain uses TRBV5-4 with TRBJ1-1; 7 bases match TRBD1. In germline, CDR1 is SGHNT, CDR2 YYREEE (reference sequence). The CDR3 spans 14 residues. V lost 4 bases, J lost 7 bases, and 10 bases stayed unmatched. CDR3 in DNA: TGTGCCAGCAGCATACCAGGGGGATTCCGTGAAGCTTTCTTT. Protein sequence: CASSIPGGFREAFF.

This chain joins TRBV30 and TRBJ1-2, with 7 bases matching TRBD1. The J segment lost 8 bases and the V segment lost 2 bases, leaving 5 bases of the junction unmatched. Germline V gene sequence: CDR1 GTSNPN, CDR2 SVGIG (reference sequence). The CDR3 contains 12 residues. The CDR3 coding sequence is TGTGCCTGGAGTCCCGGGACAGAAGGCTACACCTTC. Translating gives CAWSPGTEGYTF.

The V call is TRBV10-3, the J call TRBJ1-1; D perhaps matches TRBD1 (5 bases). Germline-derived CDR1 and CDR2 are ENHRY and SYGVKD. Trimming removed 0 bases from V and 9 bases from J, with 11 bases in between. The CDR3 totals 13 residues. Here the CDR3 reads CAISESGGTQAFF. CDR3 DNA sequence: TGTGCCATCAGTGAGTCGGGAGGGACCCAAGCTTTCTTT.

The V call is TRBV6-2 or TRBV6-3, the J call TRBJ2-5, with 9 bases fitting TRBD1. Germline CDR1 and CDR2: MNHEY and SVGEGT. CDR3 length: 17 amino acids. V was clipped by 3 bases and J by 4 bases; unmatched bases: 12. Written as DNA, the CDR3 is TGTGCCAGCAGTTATCCAAGAATGGGGACAGGGTCAGAGACCCAGTACTTC. The encoded protein is CASSYPRMGTGSETQYF.